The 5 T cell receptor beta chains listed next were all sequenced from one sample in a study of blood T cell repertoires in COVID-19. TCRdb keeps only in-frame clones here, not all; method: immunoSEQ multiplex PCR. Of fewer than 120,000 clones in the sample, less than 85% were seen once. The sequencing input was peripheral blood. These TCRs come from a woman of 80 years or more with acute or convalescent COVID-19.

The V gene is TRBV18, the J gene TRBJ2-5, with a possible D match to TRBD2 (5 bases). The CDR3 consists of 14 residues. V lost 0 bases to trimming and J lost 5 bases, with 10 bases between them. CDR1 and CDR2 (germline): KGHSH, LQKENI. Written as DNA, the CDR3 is TGTGCCAGCTCACCACCCCCCGGGGTTGAGACCCAGTACTTC. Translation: CASSPPPGVETQYF.

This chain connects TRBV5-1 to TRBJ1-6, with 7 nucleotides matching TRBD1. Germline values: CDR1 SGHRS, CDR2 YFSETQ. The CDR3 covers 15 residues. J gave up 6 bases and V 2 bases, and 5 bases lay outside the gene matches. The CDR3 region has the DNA TGCGCCAGCAGCTTACAACAGGGGTCTAATTCACCCCTCCACTTT. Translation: CASSLQQGSNSPLHF.

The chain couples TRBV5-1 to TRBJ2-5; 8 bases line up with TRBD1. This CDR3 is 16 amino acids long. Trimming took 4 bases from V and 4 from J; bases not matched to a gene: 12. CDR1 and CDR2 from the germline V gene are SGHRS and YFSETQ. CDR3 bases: TGCGCCAGCAGCGCTTCGCCAACAGGGGGAGGAGAGACCCAGTACTTC. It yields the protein CASSASPTGGGETQYF. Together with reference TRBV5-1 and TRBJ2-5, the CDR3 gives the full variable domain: KAGVTQTPRYLIKTRGQQVTLSCSPISGHRSVSWYQQTPGQGLQFLFEYFSETQRNKGNFPGRFSGRQFSNSRSEMNVSTLELGDSALYLCASSASPTGGGETQYFGPGTRLLVL.

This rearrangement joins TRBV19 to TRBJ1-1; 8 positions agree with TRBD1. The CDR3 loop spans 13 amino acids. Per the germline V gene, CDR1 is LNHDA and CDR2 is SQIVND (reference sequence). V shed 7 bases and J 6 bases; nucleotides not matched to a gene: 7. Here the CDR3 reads CASKSAGQAEAFF. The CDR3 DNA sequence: TGTGCCAGTAAGTCCGCGGGACAGGCTGAAGCTTTCTTT. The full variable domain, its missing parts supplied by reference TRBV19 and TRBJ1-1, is DGGITQSPKYLFRKEGQNVTLSCEQNLNHDAMYWYRQDPGQGLRLIYYSQIVNDFQKGDIAEGYSVSREKKESFPLTVTSAQKNPTAFYLCASKSAGQAEAFFGQGTRLTVV.

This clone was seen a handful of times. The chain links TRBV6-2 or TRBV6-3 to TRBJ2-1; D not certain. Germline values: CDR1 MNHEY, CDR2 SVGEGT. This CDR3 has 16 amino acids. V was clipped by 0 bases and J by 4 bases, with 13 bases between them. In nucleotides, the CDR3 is TGTGCCAGCAGTTACTCGATGGGTATCGGGTACAATGAGCAGTTCTTC. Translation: CASSYSMGIGYNEQFF.